This TCR beta chain was found in a study of T cells in Graves' hyperthyroidism and ophthalmopathy. The sample holds many counts of this clonotype. The antigen is unknown. V dropped 0 bases and J dropped 11 bases, with 19 bases sitting between them. This CDR3 contains 14 residues. Germline V gives CDR1 DFQATT, CDR2 SNEGSKA (reference sequence). Points from the study as a whole: Most thyroid clonotypes with frequency above 0.001 were detected in blood.

TCR beta CDR3 regions were amplified from RNA. A set of HTBI primers served as the primers for a first-round RT-PCR of the TCR CDR3. MiXCR was run by TCRdb on the multiplex PCR reads, yielding one entry per CDR3 protein. The data contain 500,000 or so distinct CDR3 sequences, approximately 16% of them singletons. The TCR comes from a woman aged 25 to 45 with Graves' ophthalmopathy. J is TRBJ1-1 and V is TRBV20-1; perhaps TRBD1 as D (5 bases). The sequencing input was blood. The CDR3 DNA reads as TGCAGTGCTAGAGATCCCGGCCAGGGCGAGGCCGCTTTCTTT. Amino acid sequence: CSARDPGQGEAAFF.